The table lists the clone carrying this T cell receptor beta chain with a few counts. Its cognate antigen is unknown. MiXCR was run by TCRdb on the 5' RACE reads, yielding one entry per CDR3 protein. Among approximately 550,000 distinct CDR3 sequences listed, 15% to 20% were seen once. The data stem from a study of T cells after yellow fever vaccination. Whole-study findings and limits: The secondary response was weaker but peaked faster, day 5 versus 15.

The length of the CDR3 is 16 residues. The trim removed 1 base at V and 5 bases at J, leaving 9 bases unmatched. In germline, CDR1 is LGHNA, CDR2 YSLEER. The J gene is TRBJ2-5, the V gene TRBV4-3, with 8 bases aligning to TRBD1. The sample was PBMCs, taken 15 days after the yellow fever booster vaccination. The receptor's source is a man aged 30 to 45 who received the YFV17D yellow fever vaccine. The CDR3 coding sequence is TGCGCCAGCAGCCAAGCCCCCAGGACAGGGAGGGAGACCCAGTACTTC. This gives the protein CASSQAPRTGRETQYF.